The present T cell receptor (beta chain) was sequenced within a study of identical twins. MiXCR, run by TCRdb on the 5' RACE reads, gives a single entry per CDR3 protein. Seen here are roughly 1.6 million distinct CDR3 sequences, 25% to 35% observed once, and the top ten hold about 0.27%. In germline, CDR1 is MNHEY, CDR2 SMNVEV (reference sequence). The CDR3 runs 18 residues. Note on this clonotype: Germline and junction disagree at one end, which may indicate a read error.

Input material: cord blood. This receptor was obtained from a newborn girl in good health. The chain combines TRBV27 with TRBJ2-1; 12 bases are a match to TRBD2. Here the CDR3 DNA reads TGTGCCAGCAATCTCCCTCGGGCTAGCGGGAGGGCCTTAAATGAGCGGTTCTTC. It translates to CASNLPRASGRALNERFF.